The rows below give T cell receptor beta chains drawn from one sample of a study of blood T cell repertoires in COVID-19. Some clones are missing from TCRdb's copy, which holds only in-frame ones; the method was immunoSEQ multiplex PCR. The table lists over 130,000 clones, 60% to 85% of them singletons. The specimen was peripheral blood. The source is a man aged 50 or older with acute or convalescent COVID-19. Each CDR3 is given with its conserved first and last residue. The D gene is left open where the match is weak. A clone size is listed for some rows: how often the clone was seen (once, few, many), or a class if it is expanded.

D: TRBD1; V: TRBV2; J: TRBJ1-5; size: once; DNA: TGTGCCAGCAGAATACAGGGGAATAGCAATCAGCCCCAGCATTTT; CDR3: CASRIQGNSNQPQHF
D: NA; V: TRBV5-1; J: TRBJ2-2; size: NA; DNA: TGCGCCAGCAGCTTTAGGGTGGGGCCCAACACCGGGGAGCTGTTTTTT; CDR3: CASSFRVGPNTGELFF
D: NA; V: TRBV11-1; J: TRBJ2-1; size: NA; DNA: TGTGCCAGCAGCTTGATAAGGGGTTACAATGAGCAGTTCTTC; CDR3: CASSLIRGYNEQFF
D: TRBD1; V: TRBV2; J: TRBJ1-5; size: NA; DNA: TGTGCCAGCAGGACAGGGGGTAATGGCAATCAGCCCCAGCATTTT; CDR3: CASRTGGNGNQPQHF
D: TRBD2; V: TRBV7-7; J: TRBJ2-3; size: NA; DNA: TGTGCCAGCAGCTTAAGACTAGCGGGACCAGATACGCAGTATTTT; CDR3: CASSLRLAGPDTQYF
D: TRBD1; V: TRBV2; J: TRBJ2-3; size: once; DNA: TGTGCCACCACAGGGGGAGAAACAGATACGCAGTATTTT; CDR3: CATTGGETDTQYF
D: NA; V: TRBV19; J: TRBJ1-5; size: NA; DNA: TGTGCCAGTAGTATAACTCCCGATCAGCCCCAGCATTTT; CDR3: CASSITPDQPQHF
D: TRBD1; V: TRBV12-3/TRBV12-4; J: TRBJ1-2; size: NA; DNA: TGTGCCAGCGCCCGGACAGGAAACTATGGCTACACCTTC; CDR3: CASARTGNYGYTF
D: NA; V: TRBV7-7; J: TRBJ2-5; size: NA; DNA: TGTGCCAGCAGCTTAGGGACTGGTTTAAGGGAGACCCAGTACTTC; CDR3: CASSLGTGLRETQYF
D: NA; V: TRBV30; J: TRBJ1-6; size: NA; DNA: TGTGCCTGGAGTTCGGGGAGCTCCTATAATTCACCCCTCCACTTT; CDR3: CAWSSGSSYNSPLHF
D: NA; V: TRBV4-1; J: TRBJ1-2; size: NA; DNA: TGCGCCAGCAGCCAAACGGGGATCTATGGCTACACCTTC; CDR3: CASSQTGIYGYTF
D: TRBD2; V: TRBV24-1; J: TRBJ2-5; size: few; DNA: TGTGCCACCAGGGCTAGCGGGGAGGGGGAGACCCAGTACTTC; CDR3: CATRASGEGETQYF
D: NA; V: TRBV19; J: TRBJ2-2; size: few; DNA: TGTGCCAGTAGTTTCTGGGGTCAGGGCACCGGGGAGCTGTTTTTT; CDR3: CASSFWGQGTGELFF
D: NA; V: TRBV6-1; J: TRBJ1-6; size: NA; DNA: TGTGCCAGCAGTGAAAGAGACAGTTATAATTCACCCCTCCACTTT; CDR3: CASSERDSYNSPLHF
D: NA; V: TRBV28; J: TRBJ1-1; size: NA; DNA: TGTGCCAGCAGTTCACCGGGACAGAACACTGAAGCTTTCTTT; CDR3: CASSSPGQNTEAFF
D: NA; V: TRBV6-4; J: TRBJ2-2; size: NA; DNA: TGTGCCAGCAGTTCGACACCGCTGAACACCGGGGAGCTGTTTTTT; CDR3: CASSSTPLNTGELFF
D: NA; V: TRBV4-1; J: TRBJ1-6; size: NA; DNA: TGCGCCAGCACTCCGGGGGAGTCGTCCTATAATTCACCCCTCCACTTT; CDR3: CASTPGESSYNSPLHF
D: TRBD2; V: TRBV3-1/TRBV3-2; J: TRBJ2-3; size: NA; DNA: TGTGCCAGCAGCTTTAGCGGGGGTAACACAGATACGCAGTATTTT; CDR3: CASSFSGGNTDTQYF
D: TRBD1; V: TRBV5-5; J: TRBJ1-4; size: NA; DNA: TGTGCCAGCAAGGCCTCAGGGGGCAGCGCCGGGTCTAATGAAAAACTGTTTTTT; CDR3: CASKASGGSAGSNEKLFF
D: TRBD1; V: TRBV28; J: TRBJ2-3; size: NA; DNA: TGTGCCAGTCATCGGACAGGGAGCGCAGATACGCAGTATTTT; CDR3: CASHRTGSADTQYF